Each of the 30 T cell receptor beta chains below was sequenced from the same sample in a study of T cell clones after liver transplantation. Produced via immunoSEQ multiplex PCR; TCRdb's table is partial and in-frame only. The table includes over 15,000 clones, over 75% detected once. The sample was CD8+ T cells from blood, taken before liver transplant. The origin of the receptors is a human donor who received a liver transplant.

The V and J genes are TRBV19 and TRBJ1-2; tentatively, D is TRBD1 (5 bases). CDR3 length: 15 amino acids. Germline V gene sequence: CDR1 LNHDA, CDR2 SQIVND (reference sequence). The V and J ends lost 3 bases and 6 bases respectively, with 17 bases between them. The CDR3 reads CASSMERGSINGYTF. The CDR3 bases are TGTGCCAGTAGTATGGAACGGGGGAGTATCAATGGCTACACCTTC.

This clone was seen only a few times. This chain uses TRBV5-6 with TRBJ2-7, with 7 bases that match TRBD1. Germline V gene lookup returns CDR1 SGHDT and CDR2 YYEEEE. V lost 5 bases, J lost 1 base, and 9 bases stayed unmatched. The CDR3 covers 15 residues. CDR3: CASRTQGVGSYEQYF. As DNA, the CDR3 is TGTGCCAGCAGGACCCAGGGGGTTGGTTCCTACGAGCAGTACTTC.

The V call is TRBV27, the J call TRBJ2-7; 10 nucleotides align to TRBD2. V gave up 5 bases and J gave up 3 bases; unmatched junction bases: 7. Germline V gene lookup returns CDR1 MNHEY and CDR2 SMNVEV (reference sequence). This CDR3 has 15 residues. In DNA form, the CDR3 reads TGTGCCAGCAGTCCCGGACTAGCGGTGAACTACGAGCAGTACTTC. This sequence encodes CASSPGLAVNYEQYF.

This clone has just a few counts. The CDR3 DNA sequence: TGTGCCAGCAGCATTGGGACAGGCAACTACGAGCAGTACTTC. Translation: CASSIGTGNYEQYF. The chain couples TRBV5-6 to TRBJ2-7, with 8 bases matching TRBD1. V was pared by 4 bases and J by 3 bases, with 6 bases of the junction left unmatched. The CDR3 loop spans 14 amino acids. CDR1 SGHDT and CDR2 YYEEEE come from the germline V gene.

This sequence joins TRBV19 and TRBJ1-1, with 8 positions matching TRBD1. Germline V gives CDR1 LNHDA, CDR2 SQIVND (reference sequence). This CDR3 has 14 residues. V dropped 5 bases and J dropped 5; count of bases not matched to a gene: 7. The CDR3 nucleotides are TGTGCCAGTAGTCTCGGACAGGGATGGACTGAAGCTTTCTTT. Translation gives CASSLGQGWTEAFF.

The rearrangement uses TRBV4-3 and TRBJ2-1; 11 bases agree with TRBD2. CDR3 length: 14 residues. V lost 2 bases, J lost 9 bases, and 3 bases stayed unmatched. CDR1 and CDR2 (germline): LGHNA, YSLEER. The chain's CDR3 is CASSQQTSGTEQFF. In nucleotides, the CDR3 is TGCGCCAGCAGCCAACAGACTAGCGGGACTGAGCAGTTCTTC.

CDR3: CAWSESLNTEAFF. The CDR3 coding sequence is TGTGCCTGGAGTGAGAGTCTGAACACTGAAGCTTTCTTT. The gene calls are TRBV30 and TRBJ1-1; D uncertain. Germline values: CDR1 GTSNPN, CDR2 SVGIG (reference sequence). The CDR3 runs 13 residues. Trimming pared 1 base from V and 0 bases from J, leaving 6 bases between.

The chain recombines TRBV30 with TRBJ1-2, with TRBD1 matching over 7 bases. Germline loops: CDR1 GTSNPN, CDR2 SVGIG (reference sequence). The V gene end was trimmed by 4 bases and the J gene end by 3 bases; junction bases not matched to a gene: 2. The CDR3 is made up of 12 amino acids. The CDR3 region is CAWIRGYYGYTF. CDR3 DNA sequence: TGTGCCTGGATCAGGGGGTACTATGGCTACACCTTC. The variable domain in full, with the rest retrieved from reference TRBV30 and TRBJ1-2, is SQTIHQWPATLVQPVGSPLSLECTVEGTSNPNLYWYRQAAGRGLQLLFYSVGIGQISSEVPQNLSASRPQDRQFILSSKKLLLSDSGFYLCAWIRGYYGYTFGSGTRLTVV.

This rearrangement joins TRBV27 to TRBJ1-1; the match to TRBD1 covers 7 bases. Trimming at V came to 5 bases and at J to 8 bases, leaving 14 bases not matched to a gene. The germline CDR1 and CDR2 sequences are MNHEY and SMNVEV (reference sequence). The CDR3 loop spans 15 amino acids. CDR3 bases: TGTGCCAGCAGTCTACGGACAGGTTTCAACAGGGAAGCTTTCTTT. Translated, it gives CASSLRTGFNREAFF.

This chain links TRBV11-2 with TRBJ1-4, with D tentatively TRBD1 (6 bases). Trimming stripped 3 bases from V and 10 bases from J, with 15 bases between. The CDR3 sequence is 14 residues long. Germline V CDR1 and CDR2: SGHAT, FQNNGV. The CDR3 region is CASSFEPGEGKLFF. As DNA, the CDR3 is TGTGCCAGCAGCTTTGAACCAGGGGAGGGAAAACTGTTTTTT. The full variable domain, in which reference TRBV11-2 and TRBJ1-4 provide the parts outside the CDR3, is EAGVAQSPRYKIIEKRQSVAFWCNPISGHATLYWYQQILGQGPKLLIQFQNNGVVDDSQLPKDRFSAERLKGVDSTLKIQPAKLEDSAVYLCASSFEPGEGKLFFGSGTQLSVL.

The gene calls are TRBV21-1 and TRBJ1-5. TRBV21-1 is annotated as a pseudogene. CDR3 length: 16 residues. Here the CDR3 DNA reads TGTGCCAGCAGCAAGATGGGGGGGTTCAGCAATCAGCCCCAGCATTTT. As protein: CASSKMGGFSNQPQHF.

The chain carries TRBV28 and TRBJ1-1; D possibly corresponds to TRBD1 (5 bases). Germline CDR1 MDHEN, CDR2 SYDVKM. The V gene lost 2 bases and the J gene lost 5 bases, with 9 bases spanning the gap. The CDR3 covers 13 residues. The CDR3, as DNA: TGTGCCAGCAGTTTACCCGGGGGGACTGAAGCTTTCTTT. Its translation: CASSLPGGTEAFF.

V is TRBV7-9 and J is TRBJ1-2; D might be TRBD1 (5 bases). Deletions cut 5 bases from V and 1 base from J, with 8 bases between. The CDR3 contains 13 residues. In germline, CDR1 is SEHNR, CDR2 FQNEAQ (reference sequence). The CDR3 DNA reads as TGTGCCAGCAGCGGACACTTTAACTATGGCTACACCTTC. This sequence encodes CASSGHFNYGYTF.

The rearrangement uses TRBV5-4 and TRBJ1-1; D unclear. The germline V gene has CDR1 SGHNT and CDR2 YYREEE (reference sequence). The V end lost 3 bases, the J end lost 8 bases, and 11 bases lay between the germline ends. The CDR3 covers 12 residues. The CDR3 loop is CASSSDQREAFF. The CDR3 DNA reads TGTGCCAGCAGCTCGGACCAACGAGAAGCTTTCTTT.

V is TRBV28 and J is TRBJ2-5, with 7 bases fitting TRBD1. V dropped 4 bases and J dropped 3; count of bases not matched to a gene: 8. Per germline, CDR1 MDHEN and CDR2 SYDVKM. The CDR3 is 15 residues long. The CDR3 nucleotides are TGTGCCAGCAGTTCTCGACAGGGAACAGAAGAGACCCAGTACTTC. As protein: CASSSRQGTEETQYF.

The chain recombines TRBV5-1 with TRBJ2-1; maybe TRBD2 (5 bases). The CDR3 loop spans 13 amino acids. V was pared by 0 bases and J by 8 bases, with 9 bases between. CDR1 and CDR2 (germline): SGHRS, YFSETQ. The CDR3 DNA follows: TGCGCCAGCAGCTTGGTAGTCGGGGATGAGCAGTTCTTC. Its translation: CASSLVVGDEQFF. The variable domain in full, with the rest retrieved from reference TRBV5-1 and TRBJ2-1, is KAGVTQTPRYLIKTRGQQVTLSCSPISGHRSVSWYQQTPGQGLQFLFEYFSETQRNKGNFPGRFSGRQFSNSRSEMNVSTLELGDSALYLCASSLVVGDEQFFGPGTRLTVL.

The rearrangement links TRBV2 to TRBJ2-7, with 7 positions matching TRBD1. The CDR3 extends over 13 amino acids. Per the germline V gene, CDR1 is SNHLY and CDR2 is FYNNEI. V was pared by 7 bases and J by 0 bases, with 3 bases of the junction left unmatched. CDR3 sequence reads: CASTRDSSYEQYF. CDR3 DNA: TGTGCCAGCACCCGGGACAGCTCCTACGAGCAGTACTTC.

As to this clone: Other DNA variants within this sample encode the same CDR3. The chain uses TRBV27 and TRBJ1-5, with D possibly being TRBD1 (5 bases). The V gene lost 3 bases and the J gene lost 1 base, with 7 bases spanning the gap. The V gene's germline CDR1 is MNHEY and CDR2 SMNVEV (reference sequence). The CDR3 is 14 residues long. CDR3 nucleotide sequence: TGTGCCAGCAGTTTCGGGGGAAGCAATCAGCCCCAGCATTTT. As protein: CASSFGGSNQPQHF.

Only one count was recorded for this clone. This chain uses TRBV4-1 with TRBJ2-3, with TRBD2 as a possible D gene (6 bases). Germline values: CDR1 MGHRA, CDR2 YSYEKL. CDR3 length equals 15 residues. V shed 4 bases and J shed 0 bases, with 11 bases lying between them. CDR3 in DNA: TGCGCCAGCAGCCCGCGGGATATTAGCACAGATACGCAGTATTTT. Its protein is CASSPRDISTDTQYF.

The chain carries TRBV7-9 and TRBJ1-1; no reliable D call. The germline V gene encodes CDR1 SEHNR and CDR2 FQNEAQ (reference sequence). The CDR3 has 14 amino acids. Trimming took 5 bases from V and 7 from J, leaving 17 bases between them. The DNA of the CDR3 is TGTGCCAGCAGCGACACTCGGATCCTCCGTGAAGCTTTCTTT. Translation: CASSDTRILREAFF. Full variable domain (rest looked up from reference TRBV7-9 and TRBJ1-1): DTGVSQNPRHKITKRGQNVTFRCDPISEHNRLYWYRQTLGQGPEFLTYFQNEAQLEKSRLLSDRFSAERPKGSFSTLEIQRTEQGDSAMYLCASSDTRILREAFFGQGTRLTVV.

This sequence joins TRBV27 and TRBJ2-7; 14 nucleotides agree with TRBD2. Germline trimming cut 5 bases from V and 4 bases from J; bases unmatched to any gene: 4. Germline loops: CDR1 MNHEY, CDR2 SMNVEV (reference sequence). CDR3 length equals 15 residues. The DNA for the CDR3 is TGTGCCAGCAGTCCCGGGACTAGCGGGAGTTACGAGCAGTACTTC. Protein sequence: CASSPGTSGSYEQYF.

The chain links TRBV11-3 to TRBJ2-1, with 11 bases identical to TRBD2. With V trimmed by 4 bases and J by 5 bases, 16 bases remained unmatched. The CDR3 extends over 19 amino acids. Germline CDR1 and CDR2: SGHNT and YENEEA. The CDR3 sequence is CASSSSRGASGRRNNEQFF. DNA for the CDR3: TGTGCCAGCAGCTCCTCTAGAGGGGCTAGCGGGAGGAGAAACAATGAGCAGTTCTTC.

V and J are TRBV4-1 and TRBJ1-1; 9 bases are a match to TRBD1. Germline V gene lookup returns CDR1 MGHRA and CDR2 YSYEKL. V shed 1 base and J 4 bases; nucleotides not matched to a gene: 10. The CDR3 runs 17 residues. The CDR3 here is CASSQAHPGQGSTEAFF. The CDR3 bases are TGCGCCAGCAGCCAAGCCCACCCGGGACAGGGTAGCACTGAAGCTTTCTTT.

The V and J genes are TRBV6-5 and TRBJ2-7; perhaps TRBD2 as D (6 bases). V gave up 8 bases and J gave up 5 bases, with 10 bases separating them. CDR3 size: 11 residues. Germline assignment: CDR1 MNHEY and CDR2 SVGAGI. CDR3 sequence reads: CASLEGHEQYF. The CDR3 coding sequence is TGTGCCAGCTTGGAGGGGCACGAGCAGTACTTC.

The chain couples TRBV7-2 to TRBJ2-7; TRBD2 matches 11 bases. The CDR3 totals 16 residues. Germline CDR1 is SGHTA and CDR2 is FQGNSA. The V segment lost 5 bases and the J segment 6 bases; nucleotides outside the gene matches: 12. CDR3 loop: CASSLERLAGTSEQYF. The CDR3, as DNA: TGTGCCAGCAGCCTAGAGCGACTAGCGGGAACTAGCGAGCAGTACTTC. Using reference TRBV7-2 and TRBJ2-7 for the parts outside the CDR3, the full variable domain is GAGVSQSPSNKVTEKGKDVELRCDPISGHTALYWYRQSLGQGLEFLIYFQGNSAPDKSGLPSDRFSAERTGGSVSTLTIQRTQQEDSAVYLCASSLERLAGTSEQYFGPGTRLTVT.

The DNA of the CDR3 is TGTGCCAGCAGCTTAGATGGCCCGAGGGGTTCCTACAATGAGCAGTTCTTC. It encodes CASSLDGPRGSYNEQFF. V usage is TRBV7-9 and J usage is TRBJ2-1, with D perhaps given as TRBD1 or TRBD2 (5 bases each). The CDR3 has 17 residues. The germline V and J ends were trimmed by 1 base and 1 base, with 14 bases remaining between them. In germline, CDR1 is SEHNR, CDR2 FQNEAQ (reference sequence).

The rearrangement links TRBV4-2 to TRBJ2-7; D may be TRBD1 (6 bases). Germline V gene lookup returns CDR1 LGHNA and CDR2 YNFKEQ. The CDR3 loop spans 14 amino acids. V lost 4 bases and J 3 bases, leaving 13 bases between the germline ends. The CDR3 nucleotides are TGTGCCAGCAGCCCGGCTGGACAGAACTACGAGCAGTACTTC. This translates into CASSPAGQNYEQYF.

The rearrangement joins TRBV4-1 to TRBJ1-5, with D unclear. The CDR3 length is 14 residues. V was cut by 1 base and J by 6 bases, with 10 bases left in between. Germline V gene sequence: CDR1 MGHRA, CDR2 YSYEKL. The CDR3 is CASSQGGSGQPQHF. CDR3 DNA: TGCGCCAGCAGCCAAGGGGGATCGGGTCAGCCCCAGCATTTT.

The V gene is TRBV27, the J gene TRBJ2-5; 7 nucleotides agree with TRBD2. The CDR3 covers 14 residues. Germline CDR1 MNHEY, CDR2 SMNVEV (reference sequence). Trimming cost V 2 bases and J 5 bases; bases outside gene matches: 5. The CDR3 nucleotides read TGTGCCAGCAGTTTAGCGGGAGTAGGGGAGACCCAGTACTTC. This translates into CASSLAGVGETQYF.

The chain employs TRBV5-1 and TRBJ2-2; D is possibly TRBD2 (6 bases). Deletions cut 7 bases from V and 7 bases from J, with 14 bases between. The CDR3 contains 13 residues. CDR1 is SGHRS, CDR2 YFSETQ, per germline. The CDR3 DNA reads as TGCGCCAGCCATGGATCGGGGGACGGGGAGCTGTTTTTT. Its protein is CASHGSGDGELFF.